This T cell receptor (beta chain) was profiled in a study of T cells expressing NK-cell markers. Study results and caveats: NKG2C+ dominant clonotype frequencies in 5 or 6 donors were roughly 1.0-7.5% of CD8+ T cells. The study found these clonotypes also leading the CD3+CD56-NKG2C+ fraction in several donors.

The TCR beta cDNA came from 5'RACE template switching with UMIs. TCRdb reworked the 5' RACE reads into one entry per CDR3 protein, no DNA. This table holds roughly 420,000 distinct CDR3 sequences. The CDR3 loop spans 16 amino acids. CDR1 is KGHSH and CDR2 is LQKENI in the germline V gene. Of note for this clonotype: Its antigen is not identified.

The TCR was taken from a woman between 18 and 70 years old in good health. The V gene is TRBV18, the J gene TRBJ2-3. Sequenced sample: blood T cells: a sorted CD56 or NKG2C T cell subset, CD4+ or CD8+ T cells, or bulk PBMC T cells (not recorded which). CDR3 in amino acids: CASSPPAMASTDTQYF.